A selection of T cell receptor beta chains follows, all from one sample in a study of blood T cell repertoires in COVID-19. The table came from immunoSEQ multiplex PCR; TCRdb's copy has only in-frame clones and leaves some out. The sample holds about 220,000 clones, 75% to 90% seen once. Source material: peripheral blood. The receptors come from a woman in her 70s with COVID-19, enrolled during active disease. Each CDR3 is given with its conserved first and last residue. The order of the fields is J gene, clone size, D gene, V gene, CDR3 protein, CDR3 DNA. D genes are given only for firm matches. A row's size may be missing; if present it is once, few, many or a size class.

>TRBJ1-1|NA|TRBD1|TRBV18
CASSKPGQHTEAFF
TGTGCCAGCTCAAAACCGGGACAGCATACTGAAGCTTTCTTT
>TRBJ2-3|NA|NA|TRBV9
CASSVAGATDGSDTQYF
TGTGCCAGCAGCGTAGCTGGGGCTACTGACGGGTCAGATACGCAGTATTTT
>TRBJ1-2|NA|NA|TRBV6-6
CASSYVGIEGYTF
TGTGCCAGCAGTTACGTCGGGATTGAAGGCTACACCTTC
>TRBJ2-2|once|NA|TRBV7-6
CASSPRQGDTGELFF
TGTGCCAGCAGCCCCCGGCAGGGTGACACCGGGGAGCTGTTTTTT
>TRBJ1-6|NA|NA|TRBV15
CATADTNSWQGGYNSPLHF
TGTGCCACCGCCGATACTAACTCCTGGCAAGGGGGATATAATTCACCCCTCCACTTT
>TRBJ2-3|once|TRBD2|TRBV28
CASSMAGGGSTDTQYF
TGTGCCAGCAGTATGGCGGGAGGCGGTAGCACAGATACGCAGTATTTT
>TRBJ1-1|NA|NA|TRBV2
CASSAQQGTNTEAFF
TGTGCCAGCAGTGCCCAACAGGGCACGAACACTGAAGCTTTCTTT
>TRBJ2-1|NA|NA|TRBV28
CASITGSYNEQFF
TGTGCCAGCATCACCGGGTCCTACAATGAGCAGTTCTTC
>TRBJ1-5|NA|TRBD1|TRBV7-8
CASSLAGTGKNQPQHF
TGTGCCAGCAGCTTAGCGGGGACAGGAAAAAATCAGCCCCAGCATTTT
>TRBJ1-4|NA|NA|TRBV6-6
CASSPRGSNEKLFF
TGTGCCAGCAGTCCCCGGGGGAGCAATGAAAAACTGTTTTTT
>TRBJ2-5|NA|NA|TRBV19
CASSTTGTGETQYF
TGTGCCAGTAGTACGACAGGTACGGGGGAGACCCAGTACTTC
>TRBJ1-2|NA|NA|TRBV7-2
CASSATGSSGYTF
TGTGCCAGCAGCGCAACAGGGAGTAGTGGCTACACCTTC
>TRBJ2-5|NA|NA|TRBV7-2
CASSIPGLLQETQYF
TGTGCCAGCAGCATCCCGGGGTTACTCCAAGAGACCCAGTACTTC
>TRBJ1-3|NA|NA|TRBV27
CASRSSLENTIYF
TGTGCCAGCAGATCATCTCTGGAGAACACCATATATTTT
>TRBJ1-3|NA|NA|TRBV6-5
CASSYFPTVSGNTIYF
TGTGCCAGCAGTTACTTTCCAACAGTTTCTGGAAACACCATATATTTT
>TRBJ2-3|NA|NA|TRBV11-2
CASSFLRDTQYF
TGTGCCAGCAGCTTTCTCCGGGATACGCAGTATTTT
>TRBJ2-2|NA|TRBD2|TRBV10-3
CAASPSGTGELFF
TGTGCCGCCTCACCTAGCGGGACCGGGGAGCTGTTTTTT
>TRBJ1-3|NA|NA|TRBV7-9
CASSLNYGTGNTIYF
TGTGCCAGCAGCTTAAACTACGGGACTGGAAACACCATATATTTT
>TRBJ1-5|NA|NA|TRBV5-5
CASSLDGSPRGARPQHF
TGTGCCAGCAGCTTGGACGGGTCCCCGAGAGGCGCACGGCCCCAGCATTTT
>TRBJ2-7|NA|NA|TRBV11-2
CASSRDSPHEQYF
TGTGCCAGCAGCCGGGACTCCCCGCACGAGCAGTACTTC
>TRBJ1-2|few|NA|TRBV2
CASRTDRNYGYTF
TGTGCCAGCAGGACAGACAGGAACTATGGCTACACCTTC
>TRBJ1-5|NA|NA|TRBV6-6
CASRLHSDRANQPQHF
TGTGCCAGCAGACTCCATTCGGACAGAGCCAATCAGCCCCAGCATTTT
>TRBJ1-1|NA|NA|TRBV3-1/TRBV3-2
CASSQDSTEAFF
TGTGCCAGCAGCCAAGACAGCACTGAAGCTTTCTTT
>TRBJ1-2|NA|NA|TRBV10-3
CAISDGQFPYGYTF
TGTGCCATCAGTGACGGACAGTTTCCCTATGGCTACACCTTC
>TRBJ2-1|NA|TRBD1|TRBV12-3/TRBV12-4
CASSLQGRNEQFF
TGTGCCAGCAGTCTACAGGGGCGCAATGAGCAGTTCTTC
>TRBJ1-1|NA|TRBD1|TRBV29-1
CSGGDRVNTEAFF
TGCAGCGGGGGAGACAGGGTGAACACTGAAGCTTTCTTT
>TRBJ2-1|NA|NA|TRBV5-4
CASSPMTDPYNEQFF
TGTGCCAGCAGCCCAATGACTGACCCCTACAATGAGCAGTTCTTC
>TRBJ1-5|NA|TRBD1|TRBV7-9
CASSFSGTGVSVSNQPQHF
TGTGCCAGCAGCTTCTCCGGGACAGGGGTTTCGGTTAGCAATCAGCCCCAGCATTTT
>TRBJ1-4|NA|TRBD1|TRBV19
CASSSQGQSNEKLFF
TGTGCCAGTAGCTCCCAGGGACAGTCTAATGAAAAACTGTTTTTT
>TRBJ2-2|NA|TRBD1|TRBV19
CASRNDRGRTGELFF
TGTGCCAGTAGGAACGACAGGGGCCGAACCGGGGAGCTGTTTTTT
>TRBJ2-4|NA|TRBD1|TRBV9
CASSVGDRENIQYF
TGTGCCAGCAGCGTTGGGGACAGGGAAAACATTCAGTACTTC
>TRBJ1-4|once|TRBD1|TRBV6-6
CASRLGQAQLFF
TGTGCCAGCAGACTCGGACAGGCGCAACTGTTTTTT
>TRBJ1-1|few|TRBD1|TRBV27
CASSSGQGYDTEAFF
TGTGCCAGCAGTTCCGGACAGGGTTATGACACTGAAGCTTTCTTT
>TRBJ2-7|NA|NA|TRBV5-4
CASSATGYEQYF
TGTGCCAGCAGCGCAACAGGGTACGAGCAGTACTTC
>TRBJ1-1|NA|NA|TRBV30
CAWNRDTNTEAFF
TGTGCCTGGAATAGAGATACGAACACTGAAGCTTTCTTT
>TRBJ2-5|NA|NA|TRBV13
CASSPPGTQETQYF
TGTGCCAGCAGCCCACCTGGGACTCAAGAGACCCAGTACTTC
>TRBJ2-5|NA|TRBD1|TRBV6-2/TRBV6-3
CASSNLGGLQETQYF
TGTGCCAGCAGTAATCTAGGGGGCCTGCAAGAGACCCAGTACTTC
>TRBJ1-1|NA|NA|TRBV29-1
CSVGHGNTEAFF
TGCAGCGTTGGCCACGGGAACACTGAAGCTTTCTTT
>TRBJ2-7|NA|NA|TRBV5-1
CASRSRDSYEQYF
TGCGCCAGCAGATCTCGCGACTCCTACGAGCAGTACTTC
>TRBJ2-1|NA|NA|TRBV7-9
CASSLDGASEQFF
TGTGCCAGCAGCTTAGATGGGGCAAGTGAGCAGTTCTTC
>TRBJ1-6|few|NA|TRBV7-9
CASSLAQAVNNSPLHF
TGTGCCAGCAGCTTAGCGCAGGCAGTCAATAATTCACCCCTCCACTTT